What follows are 15 T cell receptor beta chains derived from one specimen sequenced in a study of T cells in Graves' hyperthyroidism and ophthalmopathy. RNA transcripts were the template for amplifying TCR beta CDR3 regions. TCR CDR3 underwent first-round RT-PCR with the HTBI primer set. Each CDR3 protein is one row after TCRdb ran MiXCR on the multiplex PCR reads. There are 610,000 or so distinct CDR3 sequences in the sample; 35% to 55% occur only once, and about 8.3% lies in the top ten. Sequencing input: peripheral blood or thyroid tissue (not recorded which). All receptors come from a woman between 18 and 29 years old with Graves' hyperthyroidism.

This sequence joins TRBV6-5 and TRBJ1-6; 10 nucleotides line up with TRBD1. The CDR3 extends over 16 amino acids. With V trimmed by 1 base and J by 10 bases, 7 bases remained unmatched. Germline V gives CDR1 MNHEY, CDR2 SVGAGI. The CDR3 here is CASSYFGTGEDSPLHF. The CDR3 nucleotides are TGTGCCAGCAGTTACTTTGGGACAGGGGAGGACTCACCCCTCCACTTT.

The gene calls are TRBV29-1 and TRBJ1-2; possibly TRBD1 for D (5 bases). V was trimmed by 8 bases and J by 1 base, leaving 11 bases between them. The CDR3 runs to 12 residues. The germline V gene has CDR1 SQVTM and CDR2 ANQGSEA. The CDR3 spells CSRDPLNYGYTF. DNA of the CDR3: TGCAGCAGGGACCCCCTTAACTATGGCTACACCTTC.

V is TRBV24-1 and J is TRBJ2-7, with 8 bases fitting TRBD2. CDR1 is KGHDR and CDR2 is SFDVKD in the germline V gene. This CDR3 has 14 residues. J gave up 4 bases and V 3 bases, and 4 bases lay outside the gene matches. The CDR3 reads CATSDPAGVYEQYF. CDR3 nucleotide sequence: TGTGCCACCAGTGATCCAGCGGGGGTTTACGAGCAGTACTTC.

This clonotype was picked up many times. The CDR3 protein is CASSYYRDNYEQYF. The CDR3 DNA is TGTGCCAGCAGTTACTACCGGGACAACTACGAGCAGTACTTC. The V and J genes are TRBV6-6 and TRBJ2-7; TRBD1 might be the D (6 bases). The ends were cut back, 1 base at V and 3 bases at J, with 10 bases in the middle. CDR1 and CDR2 (germline): MNHNY, SVGAGI (reference sequence). CDR3 length: 14 residues.

This clonotype was observed a few times. V and J are TRBV7-3 and TRBJ1-1; 7 nucleotides line up with TRBD1. The CDR3 is 12 amino acids. Germline CDR1 is SGHTA and CDR2 is FQGTGA. V trimming: 4 bases; J trimming: 5 bases; junction bases outside the gene matches: 1. The CDR3 loop is CASSWTGTEAFF. CDR3 nucleotide sequence: TGTGCCAGCAGCTGGACAGGTACTGAAGCTTTCTTT. Full variable domain (missing parts from reference TRBV7-3 and TRBJ1-1): GAGVSQTPSNKVTEKGKYVELRCDPISGHTALYWYRQSLGQGPEFLIYFQGTGAADDSGLPNDRFFAVRPEGSVSTLKIQRTERGDSAVYLCASSWTGTEAFFGQGTRLTVV.

This clonotype was seen many times. The V call is TRBV19, the J call TRBJ1-1; 7 bases are shared with TRBD1. Losses at the gene ends were 3 bases for V and 5 bases for J; bases not matched to a gene: 6. Germline V gene data show CDR1 as LNHDA and CDR2 as SQIVND (reference sequence). The CDR3 consists of 14 residues. The CDR3 sequence: CASSMTGSGTEAFF. CDR3 bases: TGTGCCAGTAGTATGACAGGGAGTGGAACTGAAGCTTTCTTT.

In its sample, this clonotype was seen many times. The rearrangement links TRBV6-1 to TRBJ2-7; no clear D. Trimming took off 8 bases at V and 7 bases at J, with 12 bases between the two ends. CDR3 size: 11 residues. The V gene's germline CDR1 is MNHNS and CDR2 SASEGT. CDR3 DNA: TGTGCCAGCGGGCCGCCGGTGGAGCAGTACTTC. Protein: CASGPPVEQYF.

The CDR3 region is CASSGQEGGEAFF. The CDR3 region has the DNA TGTGCCAGCAGCGGACAAGAGGGGGGGGAAGCTTTCTTT. The rearrangement links TRBV9 to TRBJ1-1; D might be TRBD1 (6 bases). With 3 bases removed from V and 8 bases from J, the gap between germline ends came to 14 bases. The CDR3 consists of 13 residues. Germline V lookup: CDR1 SGDLS, CDR2 YYNGEE.

The genes are TRBV29-1 and TRBJ2-7, with 8 bases aligning to TRBD1. The CDR3 loop spans 14 amino acids. Germline assignment: CDR1 SQVTM and CDR2 ANQGSEA. Unmatched junction bases numbered 11, after V lost 8 bases and J lost 2 bases. CDR3 DNA: TGCAGCTTGGCAGGGACAGGACCCACCTACGAGCAGTACTTC. Protein: CSLAGTGPTYEQYF.

The V and J genes are TRBV7-9 and TRBJ2-5; D possibly corresponds to TRBD1 (7 bases). Deletions cut 3 bases from V and 5 bases from J, with 16 bases between. The CDR3 runs to 15 residues. CDR1 SEHNR and CDR2 FQNEAQ come from the germline V gene (reference sequence). CDR3 sequence (DNA): TGTGCCAGCAGCTTTACAGGGGCGGGATATGAGACCCAGTACTTC. It specifies CASSFTGAGYETQYF.

This clonotype was observed many times. This chain joins TRBV20-1 and TRBJ1-2, with D possibly TRBD1 on 6 matching bases. Trimming pared 3 bases from V and 8 bases from J, leaving 19 bases between. The CDR3 sequence is 14 residues long. Germline V gives CDR1 DFQATT, CDR2 SNEGSKA (reference sequence). CDR3 protein: CSARGSGGRNGYTF. CDR3 nucleotide sequence: TGCAGTGCTAGGGGTTCGGGGGGGCGCAACGGCTACACCTTC.

CDR3 sequence: CSARDWLAGDYEQYF. CDR3 in DNA: TGCAGTGCTAGAGATTGGCTAGCGGGAGACTACGAGCAGTACTTC. This chain connects TRBV20-1 to TRBJ2-7, with 10 bases that match TRBD2. Trimming cost V 0 bases and J 3 bases; bases outside gene matches: 5. Germline V gives CDR1 DFQATT, CDR2 SNEGSKA (reference sequence). The CDR3 has 15 amino acids.

The chain joins TRBV15 to TRBJ1-5; 9 nucleotides line up with TRBD1. V lost 0 bases to trimming and J lost 10 bases; unmatched junction nucleotides: 7. Per germline, CDR1 LNHNV and CDR2 YYDKDF (reference sequence). The CDR3 consists of 15 residues. The CDR3 is CATSRDRDRESPQHF. The CDR3 nucleotides are TGTGCCACCAGCAGAGATCGGGACAGGGAGTCCCCCCAGCATTTT.

There are a few counts of this clonotype. V is TRBV29-1 and J is TRBJ2-7; D is perhaps TRBD1 or TRBD2 (5 bases each). Germline V lookup: CDR1 SQVTM, CDR2 ANQGSEA. The CDR3 is 14 amino acids. The V and J ends lost 1 base and 2 bases respectively, with 12 bases between them. This chain's CDR3 is CSVEVRDGPYEQYF. For the CDR3, the DNA is TGCAGCGTTGAAGTCCGGGACGGACCCTACGAGCAGTACTTC.

The rearrangement joins TRBV4-1 to TRBJ1-5; no firm D call. The CDR3 is made up of 17 amino acids. Germline CDR1 MGHRA, CDR2 YSYEKL. The ends were cut back, 0 bases at V and 0 bases at J, with 12 bases in the middle. CDR3 amino acids: CASSQDDLTVSNQPQHF. The DNA of the CDR3 is TGCGCCAGCAGCCAAGATGATCTGACGGTTAGCAATCAGCCCCAGCATTTT.